What follows are 28 T cell receptor beta chains derived from one specimen sequenced in a study of blood T cell repertoires in COVID-19 (TCRdb year 2020). Library preparation employed the immunoSEQ multiplex PCR assay. TCRdb stores this immuneACCESS table with in-frame sequences only. Part of the clones is absent; in the studies checked, under half of the shortfall reflects unresolved V genes, and no reason is known for the rest. Counted in this sample were 180,000 or so clones; 85% to 90% of them appeared once. Of the sample, over 0.85% is held by the ten largest clones. Sequenced material: peripheral blood. The receptors were gathered from a man aged 18 to 30 with acute or convalescent COVID-19.

CDR3 loop: CASSPGQGKRYGYTF. CDR3 nucleotide sequence: TGTGCCAGCAGCCCAGGACAGGGGAAGAGGTATGGCTACACCTTC. The J gene is TRBJ1-2, the V gene TRBV5-4; 9 bases line up with TRBD1. Germline trimming cut 4 bases from V and 5 bases from J; bases unmatched to any gene: 9. Germline V gene sequence: CDR1 SGHNT, CDR2 YYREEE (reference sequence). This CDR3 has 15 amino acids.

The V call is TRBV11-2, the J call TRBJ1-6; tentative D call: TRBD1 (6 bases). Germline lookup yields CDR1 SGHAT and CDR2 FQNNGV. The CDR3 contains 17 residues. V was cut by 4 bases and J by 2 bases, with 15 bases left in between. CDR3 residues: CASSSPTGIAYNSPLHF. CDR3 in DNA: TGTGCCAGCAGCTCCCCCACAGGGATCGCCTATAATTCACCCCTCCACTTT.

This rearrangement joins TRBV9 to TRBJ2-7; tentative D call: TRBD2 (6 bases). The CDR3 consists of 17 residues. Per germline, CDR1 SGDLS and CDR2 YYNGEE. V dropped 4 bases and J dropped 5 bases, with 25 bases sitting between them. For the CDR3, the DNA is TGTGCCAGCAGCCCCGGATTGGCGGGACCCCCGGGTAACGAGCAGTACTTC. Protein: CASSPGLAGPPGNEQYF.

Remarks on this clone: The junction differs from germline at one of its ends, possibly a read error. The V call is TRBV30, the J call TRBJ2-7; 7 nucleotides match TRBD1. This CDR3 is 15 amino acids long. Germline CDR1 and CDR2: GTSNPN and SVGIG (reference sequence). The CDR3 region is CAWTTGTAWTFEQSF. Here the CDR3 DNA reads TGTGCCTGGACAACAGGGACAGCCTGGACTTTTGAACAGAGCTTC.

This chain links TRBV4-1 with TRBJ1-2; D not certain. The CDR3 is 14 residues long. From germline, CDR1 is MGHRA and CDR2 YSYEKL. The V and J ends lost 1 base and 5 bases respectively, with 11 bases between them. The CDR3 loop is CASSQVVGPYGYTF. DNA for the CDR3: TGCGCCAGCAGCCAAGTCGTGGGCCCTTATGGCTACACCTTC.

This clone was picked up one time. The rearrangement joins TRBV7-8 to TRBJ2-7; TRBD1 matches at 12 bases. Germline-derived CDR1 and CDR2 are SGHVS and FQNEAQ. The CDR3 covers 21 residues. The V gene end was trimmed by 4 bases and the J gene end by 3 bases; junction bases not matched to a gene: 22. This chain's CDR3 is CASSSKYRRDRGPLSIYEQYF. In DNA form, the CDR3 reads TGTGCCAGCAGCTCCAAATATCGACGGGACAGGGGGCCTCTGTCGATCTACGAGCAGTACTTC.

The chain recombines TRBV19 with TRBJ2-1; possibly TRBD1 for D (5 bases). V was clipped by 5 bases and J by 5 bases, with 22 bases between them. The CDR3 loop spans 17 amino acids. Germline CDR1 reads LNHDA; CDR2 reads SQIVND (reference sequence). CDR3 protein: CASSPGLVRQGDNEQFF. CDR3 in DNA: TGTGCCAGTAGTCCAGGCCTGGTCAGGCAGGGTGACAATGAGCAGTTCTTC.

This rearrangement joins TRBV6-5 to TRBJ1-3; no clear D gene. V lost 7 bases and J lost 0, with 10 bases in between. The CDR3 length is 14 residues. Germline V gene data show CDR1 as MNHEY and CDR2 as SVGAGI. DNA for the CDR3: TGTGCCAGCAACCCCGGGTTCTCTGGAAACACCATATATTTT. Amino acids: CASNPGFSGNTIYF.

The chain is built from TRBV7-2 and TRBJ1-5, with D uncertain. The CDR3 has 12 residues. Germline-derived CDR1 and CDR2 are SGHTA and FQGNSA. Trimming took 5 bases from V and 0 from J, leaving 2 bases between them. The DNA of the CDR3 is TGTGCCAGCAGCCTTAGCAATCAGCCCCAGCATTTT. Its translation: CASSLSNQPQHF.

The rearrangement uses TRBV2 and TRBJ1-2; D unclear. Germline CDR1 SNHLY, CDR2 FYNNEI. The CDR3 length is 14 residues. V was shortened by 7 bases and J by 0 bases, with 12 bases between the two germline ends. The CDR3 sequence: CASNGGGANYGYTF. CDR3 nucleotides: TGTGCCAGCAATGGCGGCGGAGCTAACTATGGCTACACCTTC. The variable domain in full, with the rest retrieved from reference TRBV2 and TRBJ1-2, is EPEVTQTPSHQVTQMGQEVILRCVPISNHLYFYWYRQILGQKVEFLVSFYNNEISEKSEIFDDQFSVERPDGSNFTLKIRSTKLEDSAMYFCASNGGGANYGYTFGSGTRLTVV.

This sequence joins TRBV5-1 and TRBJ2-3; TRBD2 is a possible D gene (5 bases). The germline V gene has CDR1 SGHRS and CDR2 YFSETQ. The CDR3 covers 14 residues. V shed 4 bases and J shed 3 bases, with 12 bases lying between them. The CDR3 nucleotides read TGCGCCAGCAGCCAAGCGGTGGAGACAGATACGCAGTATTTT. It specifies CASSQAVETDTQYF.

The CDR3 sequence: CASSLSGSYNEQFF. The CDR3 bases are TGTGCCAGCAGCTTATCGGGTTCCTACAATGAGCAGTTCTTC. This chain joins TRBV7-9 and TRBJ2-1; no definite D call. The CDR3 covers 14 residues. Looked up from germline, CDR1 is SEHNR and CDR2 is FQNEAQ (reference sequence). V lost 2 bases and J lost 1, with 6 bases in between.

This clone is a singleton in its sample. The chain links TRBV5-6 to TRBJ1-4, with a possible D match to TRBD1 (5 bases). V lost 6 bases and J 8 bases, leaving 14 bases between the germline ends. Looked up from germline, CDR1 is SGHDT and CDR2 is YYEEEE. The CDR3 has 13 amino acids. The CDR3 reads CASNPKGVEKLFF. Here the CDR3 DNA reads TGTGCCAGCAACCCGAAAGGGGTCGAAAAACTGTTTTTT.

V is TRBV5-4 and J is TRBJ2-5; D remains unclear. Trimming stripped 2 bases from V and 5 bases from J, with 7 bases between. The CDR3 is 12 amino acids. Germline V gene data show CDR1 as SGHNT and CDR2 as YYREEE (reference sequence). CDR3 in amino acids: CASSLLGETQYF. CDR3 coding DNA: TGTGCCAGCAGCTTACTCGGGGAGACCCAGTACTTC.

The genes are TRBV14 and TRBJ2-5, with TRBD2 matching 13 bases. The CDR3 sequence is 18 residues long. Germline V gene lookup returns CDR1 SGHDN and CDR2 FVKESK. The V and J ends lost 1 base and 4 bases, in that order; junction bases with no gene match: 9. The CDR3 loop reads CASSQGFRLAGGGETQYF. CDR3 DNA sequence: TGTGCCAGCAGCCAAGGCTTCAGACTAGCGGGGGGAGGAGAGACCCAGTACTTC.

The chain links TRBV19 to TRBJ1-1; D might be TRBD1 (6 bases). CDR3 size: 16 residues. V was cut by 2 bases and J by 0 bases, with 13 bases left in between. Germline V lookup: CDR1 LNHDA, CDR2 SQIVND (reference sequence). This CDR3 is CASSITRTDLNTEAFF. In nucleotides, the CDR3 is TGTGCCAGTAGTATAACCAGGACAGACTTGAACACTGAAGCTTTCTTT.

V and J are TRBV7-9 and TRBJ1-1; the D gene is possibly TRBD1 (6 bases). Trimming removed 3 bases from V and 8 bases from J, with 16 bases in between. The V gene's germline CDR1 is SEHNR and CDR2 FQNEAQ (reference sequence). The CDR3 runs to 14 residues. This chain's CDR3 is CASSFGQSSLEAFF. As DNA, the CDR3 is TGTGCCAGCAGCTTCGGACAGTCTAGTCTAGAAGCTTTCTTT.

The chain links TRBV9 to TRBJ1-6, with a possible D match to TRBD1 (5 bases). Germline loops: CDR1 SGDLS, CDR2 YYNGEE. Trimming took 3 bases from V and 7 from J, leaving 14 bases between them. This CDR3 has 15 residues. CDR3 sequence reads: CASSARGAVNSPLHF. Written as DNA, the CDR3 is TGTGCCAGCAGCGCCCGTGGGGCGGTAAATTCACCCCTCCACTTT.

The chain carries TRBV6-1 and TRBJ1-5; perhaps TRBD1 as D (6 bases). Germline V gives CDR1 MNHNS, CDR2 SASEGT. The V and J ends lost 3 bases and 0 bases respectively, with 9 bases between them. The CDR3 is 15 amino acids. This CDR3 reads CASSDGQHSNQPQHF. The CDR3 DNA sequence: TGTGCCAGCAGTGATGGACAGCATAGCAATCAGCCCCAGCATTTT.

The chain links TRBV19 to TRBJ2-5; 8 bases are a match to TRBD1. This CDR3 comprises 14 residues. The trim removed 4 bases at V and 5 bases at J, leaving 6 bases unmatched. From germline, CDR1 is LNHDA and CDR2 SQIVND (reference sequence). DNA of the CDR3: TGTGCCAGTAGTAGTGAGGACAGGGCCGAGACCCAGTACTTC. Translated: CASSSEDRAETQYF.

The chain joins TRBV28 to TRBJ1-5; a possible D gene is TRBD1 (5 bases). CDR3 length: 16 residues. V was pared by 7 bases and J by 4 bases, with 20 bases between. Germline CDR1 reads MDHEN; CDR2 reads SYDVKM. As DNA, the CDR3 is TGTGCCAGCACTCCCCGGGGGGTCGGCCTGAATCAGCCCCAGCATTTT. Its protein is CASTPRGVGLNQPQHF.

The V and J genes are TRBV6-5 and TRBJ2-7; 12 bases align to TRBD2. This CDR3 has 15 residues. J lost 4 bases, V lost 6 bases, and 7 bases had no gene match. Germline V gene lookup returns CDR1 MNHEY and CDR2 SVGAGI. CDR3 region: CASRRTSGVSYEQYF. Here the CDR3 DNA reads TGTGCCAGCAGGAGGACTAGCGGGGTTTCTTACGAGCAGTACTTC.

The chain couples TRBV10-2 to TRBJ1-2; D is undetermined. There are 13 residues in the CDR3. Trimming took 2 bases from V and 4 from J, leaving 8 bases between them. The germline CDR1 and CDR2 sequences are WSHSY and SAAADI. DNA for the CDR3: TGCGCCAGCAGTGAGGGCTTTGGCTATGGCTACACCTTC. As protein: CASSEGFGYGYTF.

The V call is TRBV7-9, the J call TRBJ1-3; D is possibly TRBD1 (5 bases). The V end lost 5 bases, the J end lost 1 base, and 18 bases lay between the germline ends. The CDR3 has 17 residues. The germline V gene has CDR1 SEHNR and CDR2 FQNEAQ (reference sequence). CDR3 loop: CASSPDLTETSGNTIYF. The DNA of the CDR3 is TGTGCCAGCAGCCCCGATTTGACAGAGACTTCTGGAAACACCATATATTTT. The full variable domain, rest sourced from reference TRBV7-9 and TRBJ1-3, is DTGVSQNPRHKITKRGQNVTFRCDPISEHNRLYWYRQTLGQGPEFLTYFQNEAQLEKSRLLSDRFSAERPKGSFSTLEIQRTEQGDSAMYLCASSPDLTETSGNTIYFGEGSWLTVV.

This clone was found once. The chain is built from TRBV2 and TRBJ2-2; 8 nucleotides align to TRBD2. Germline assignment: CDR1 SNHLY and CDR2 FYNNEI. This CDR3 region has 15 residues. Trimming removed 7 bases from V and 5 bases from J; junction bases left unmatched: 9. The CDR3 DNA sequence: TGTGCCAGCATCCTCGGTAGCGGGGTAACCGGGGAGCTGTTTTTT. Translated: CASILGSGVTGELFF.

The V and J genes are TRBV30 and TRBJ1-1; D might be TRBD1 (5 bases). V was cut by 3 bases and J by 3 bases, with 23 bases left in between. The germline V gene has CDR1 GTSNPN and CDR2 SVGIG (reference sequence). The CDR3 spans 17 residues. CDR3 sequence reads: CAWRSKGPGQSHTEAFF. In DNA, the CDR3 is TGTGCCTGGAGAAGTAAGGGGCCAGGGCAATCTCACACTGAAGCTTTCTTT.

The J gene is TRBJ2-3, the V gene TRBV29-1; the match to TRBD2 covers 7 bases. The CDR3 sequence is 14 residues long. Germline lookup yields CDR1 SQVTM and CDR2 ANQGSEA. The junction had 5 bases not matched to a gene; V was cut back by 4 bases and J by 1 base. CDR3 amino acids: CSVVSLAGTDTQYF. The DNA for the CDR3 is TGCAGCGTTGTGAGCCTAGCGGGCACAGATACGCAGTATTTT.

The J gene is TRBJ2-1, the V gene TRBV14, with 11 bases that match TRBD2. This CDR3 has 16 amino acids. Germline CDR1 reads SGHDN; CDR2 reads FVKESK. Trimming at V came to 1 base and at J to 6 bases, leaving 5 bases not matched to a gene. The CDR3 reads CASSQVWTSGPNEQFF. CDR3 nucleotide sequence: TGTGCCAGCAGCCAAGTTTGGACTAGCGGGCCCAATGAGCAGTTCTTC.